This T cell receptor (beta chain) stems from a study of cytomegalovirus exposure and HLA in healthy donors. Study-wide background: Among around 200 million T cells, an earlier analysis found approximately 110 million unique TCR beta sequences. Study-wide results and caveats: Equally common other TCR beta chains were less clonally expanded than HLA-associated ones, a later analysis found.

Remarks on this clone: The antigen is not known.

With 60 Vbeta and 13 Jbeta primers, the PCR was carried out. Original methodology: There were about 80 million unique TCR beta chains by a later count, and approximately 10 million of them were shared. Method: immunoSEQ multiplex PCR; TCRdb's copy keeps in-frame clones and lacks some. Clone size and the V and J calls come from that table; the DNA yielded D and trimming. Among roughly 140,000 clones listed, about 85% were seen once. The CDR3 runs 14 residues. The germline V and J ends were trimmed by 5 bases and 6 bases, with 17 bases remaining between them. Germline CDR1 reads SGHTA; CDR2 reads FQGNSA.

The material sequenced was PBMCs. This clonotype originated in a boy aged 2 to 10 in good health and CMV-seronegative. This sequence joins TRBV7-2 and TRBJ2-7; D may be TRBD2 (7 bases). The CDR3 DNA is TGTGCCAGCAGCGGCCGCTGGGGGGGCCTCGAGCAGTACTTC. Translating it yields CASSGRWGGLEQYF.